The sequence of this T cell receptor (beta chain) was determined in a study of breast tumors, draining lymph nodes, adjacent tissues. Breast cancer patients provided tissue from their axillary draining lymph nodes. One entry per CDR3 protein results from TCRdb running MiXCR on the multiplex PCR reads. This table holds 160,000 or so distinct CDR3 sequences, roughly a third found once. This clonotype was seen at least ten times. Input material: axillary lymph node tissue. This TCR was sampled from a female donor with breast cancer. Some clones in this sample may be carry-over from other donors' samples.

The CDR3 DNA reads as TGTGCCAGCAGTGGCAGTAATAACTATGGCTACACCTTC. Translating it yields CASSGSNNYGYTF. The chain couples TRBV6-6 to TRBJ1-2, with unresolved D. The germline CDR1 and CDR2 sequences are MNHNY and SVGAGI (reference sequence). This CDR3 is 13 amino acids long. With 5 bases removed from V and 1 base from J, the gap between germline ends came to 8 bases.